Below are 17 T cell receptor beta chains sequenced from a single sample in a study of T cell responses to AZD1222 COVID-19 vaccine. Sequenced by immunoSEQ multiplex PCR; TCRdb stores in-frame clones only, minus some. Of 99,000 or so clones in the sample, around nine tenths were seen once. The sequencing used peripheral blood, collected on day 0 of AZD1222 vaccination. The receptors were gathered from an adult in good health.

The chain couples TRBV10-3 to TRBJ2-3; 14 bases align to TRBD2. CDR1 is ENHRY and CDR2 is SYGVKD in the germline V gene. The J segment lost 4 bases and the V segment lost 8 bases, leaving 8 bases of the junction unmatched. The CDR3 totals 16 residues. CDR3 in amino acids: CAIGTSGGPRADTQYF. CDR3 nucleotide sequence: TGTGCCATCGGGACTAGCGGGGGCCCCAGGGCAGATACGCAGTATTTT.

This clone was counted only a few times. This rearrangement joins TRBV19 to TRBJ1-5; possible D gene TRBD1, 6 bases. The CDR3 totals 15 residues. Between the trimmed V and J ends, which lost 5 bases and 6 bases, there was a span of 17 bases. Germline assignment: CDR1 LNHDA and CDR2 SQIVND (reference sequence). This chain's CDR3 is CASSSGHRAGQPQHF. In nucleotides, the CDR3 is TGTGCCAGTAGTTCGGGGCACAGGGCAGGTCAGCCCCAGCATTTT.

This sequence joins TRBV7-6 and TRBJ2-7, with 8 positions matching TRBD2. V was clipped by 5 bases and J by 5 bases; unmatched bases: 11. Germline CDR1 is SGHVS and CDR2 is FNYEAQ. The length of the CDR3 is 15 residues. CDR3 nucleotide sequence: TGTGCCAGCAGCACAGAAGCGGGAGCAAAGAACGAGCAGTACTTC. It codes for CASSTEAGAKNEQYF. Together with reference TRBV7-6 and TRBJ2-7, the CDR3 gives the full variable domain: GAGVSQSPRYKVTKRGQDVALRCDPISGHVSLYWYRQALGQGPEFLTYFNYEAQQDKSGLPNDRFSAERPEGSISTLTIQRTEQRDSAMYRCASSTEAGAKNEQYFGPGTRLTVT.

The chain recombines TRBV6-6 with TRBJ1-4, with TRBD1 as a possible D gene (6 bases). This CDR3 region has 12 residues. Germline-derived CDR1 and CDR2 are MNHNY and SVGAGI (reference sequence). Trimming took 6 bases from V and 13 from J, leaving 15 bases between them. CDR3 sequence: CASRNRVGGLFF. The DNA for the CDR3 is TGTGCCAGCAGAAACAGGGTCGGTGGACTGTTTTTT.

This chain uses TRBV12-3 or TRBV12-4 with TRBJ1-1; D possibly corresponds to TRBD1 (5 bases). The CDR3 spans 12 residues. The ends were cut back, 4 bases at V and 6 bases at J, with 9 bases in the middle. The CDR3 DNA follows: TGTGCCAGCAGTTGGTTGACAGCTGAAGCTTTCTTT. As protein: CASSWLTAEAFF.

V usage is TRBV7-2 and J usage is TRBJ2-7, with TRBD1 identical over 10 bases. The trim removed 5 bases at V and 2 bases at J, leaving 12 bases unmatched. In germline, CDR1 is SGHTA, CDR2 FQGNSA. The CDR3 spans 17 residues. CDR3 sequence (DNA): TGTGCCAGCAGCCGTACCTTCCGACAGGGGGCGGCCTACGAGCAGTACTTC. The encoded protein is CASSRTFRQGAAYEQYF.

The chain uses TRBV2 and TRBJ1-1; D perhaps matches TRBD1 (6 bases). Germline V CDR1 and CDR2: SNHLY, FYNNEI. The CDR3 has 13 amino acids. The V end lost 10 bases, the J end lost 3 bases, and 15 bases lay between the germline ends. The CDR3, as DNA: TGTGCCACCCTGGGGGGGGCTTACACTGAAGCTTTCTTT. Translation gives CATLGGAYTEAFF.

This chain links TRBV9 with TRBJ1-1; 7 bases are a match to TRBD1. V dropped 0 bases and J dropped 3; count of bases not matched to a gene: 5. Germline V gene data show CDR1 as SGDLS and CDR2 as YYNGEE. The CDR3 extends over 15 amino acids. The CDR3 DNA reads TGTGCCAGCAGCGTAGGTCCCCAGGGGGACACTGAAGCTTTCTTT. The encoded protein is CASSVGPQGDTEAFF.

The CDR3 coding sequence is TGTGCCAGCGGGACAGGGGGCTATGGCTACACCTTC. The encoded protein is CASGTGGYGYTF. The chain has TRBV6-5 and TRBJ1-2, with TRBD1 identical over 11 bases. Per the germline V gene, CDR1 is MNHEY and CDR2 is SVGAGI. V trimming: 8 bases; J trimming: 4 bases; junction bases outside the gene matches: 0. The CDR3 extends over 12 amino acids.

This clone has just a few counts. The V and J genes are TRBV5-1 and TRBJ1-4; D unresolved. The CDR3 runs 15 residues. Trimming shortened V by 4 bases and J by 0 bases, and 10 bases separated the two germline ends. Germline CDR1 is SGHRS and CDR2 is YFSETQ. CDR3 in DNA: TGCGCCAGCAGCCCCAGTCCTGCAACTAATGAAAAACTGTTTTTT. Amino acid sequence: CASSPSPATNEKLFF. Full variable domain (remainder filled in from reference TRBV5-1 and TRBJ1-4): KAGVTQTPRYLIKTRGQQVTLSCSPISGHRSVSWYQQTPGQGLQFLFEYFSETQRNKGNFPGRFSGRQFSNSRSEMNVSTLELGDSALYLCASSPSPATNEKLFFGSGTQLSVL.

V gene TRBV9 combines with J gene TRBJ2-2, with 10 positions matching TRBD1. The germline CDR1 and CDR2 sequences are SGDLS and YYNGEE. The CDR3 is 16 amino acids. V dropped 0 bases and J dropped 7; count of bases not matched to a gene: 6. CDR3 sequence: CASSVVGTGAIGELFF. Here the CDR3 DNA reads TGTGCCAGCAGCGTAGTAGGGACAGGGGCTATCGGGGAGCTGTTTTTT.

This chain connects TRBV2 to TRBJ2-2, with D possibly TRBD2 on 6 matching bases. The germline V gene has CDR1 SNHLY and CDR2 FYNNEI. The CDR3 loop spans 12 amino acids. Trimming cost V 6 bases and J 7 bases, with 9 bases left between them. CDR3 bases: TGTGCCAGCAGGTTAGCGGTCGGGGAGCTGTTTTTT. Encoded protein: CASRLAVGELFF.

This chain joins TRBV4-3 and TRBJ1-2, with a tentative D call TRBD1 (6 bases). Germline values: CDR1 LGHNA, CDR2 YSLEER. The V end was cut by 4 bases, the J end by 6 bases, with 24 bases between. The CDR3 runs 17 residues. The CDR3 sequence is CASSRTVPGQIQDGYTF. Written as DNA, the CDR3 is TGCGCCAGCAGCCGGACAGTTCCGGGACAAATACAGGATGGCTACACCTTC.

The CDR3 here is CASRWLTNSPLHF. As DNA, the CDR3 is TGTGCCAGCAGGTGGTTGACCAATTCACCCCTCCACTTT. The rearrangement joins TRBV2 to TRBJ1-6; no firm D call. Germline CDR1 and CDR2: SNHLY and FYNNEI. The CDR3 contains 13 residues. V lost 6 bases, J lost 7 bases, and 10 bases lay in between.

This chain uses TRBV19 with TRBJ1-4, with 10 bases identical to TRBD1. This CDR3 has 13 residues. V was pared by 9 bases and J by 6 bases, with 4 bases of the junction left unmatched. Germline CDR1 LNHDA, CDR2 SQIVND (reference sequence). CDR3 bases: TGTGCCAGCTCGACAGGGGGCGATGAAAAACTGTTTTTT. Translation: CASSTGGDEKLFF.

The V and J genes are TRBV27 and TRBJ1-5, with D possibly matching TRBD1 (6 bases). CDR1 and CDR2 (germline): MNHEY, SMNVEV (reference sequence). V was cut by 3 bases and J by 0 bases, with 9 bases left in between. The CDR3 spans 15 residues. Here the CDR3 DNA reads TGTGCCAGCAGTTTTGGGGGGGCTAGCAATCAGCCCCAGCATTTT. Amino acids: CASSFGGASNQPQHF.

CDR3 bases: TGTGCCAGCAGCTTAGCGCTACGGGGAGTTTTTACCTACGAGCAGTACTTC. Amino acids: CASSLALRGVFTYEQYF. The J gene is TRBJ2-7, the V gene TRBV7-2, with D perhaps TRBD2 (5 bases). The germline CDR1 and CDR2 sequences are SGHTA and FQGNSA. This CDR3 is built from 17 residues. V was cut by 0 bases and J by 2 bases, with 17 bases left in between. The full variable domain, rest sourced from reference TRBV7-2 and TRBJ2-7, is GAGVSQSPSNKVTEKGKDVELRCDPISGHTALYWYRQSLGQGLEFLIYFQGNSAPDKSGLPSDRFSAERTGGSVSTLTIQRTQQEDSAVYLCASSLALRGVFTYEQYFGPGTRLTVT.